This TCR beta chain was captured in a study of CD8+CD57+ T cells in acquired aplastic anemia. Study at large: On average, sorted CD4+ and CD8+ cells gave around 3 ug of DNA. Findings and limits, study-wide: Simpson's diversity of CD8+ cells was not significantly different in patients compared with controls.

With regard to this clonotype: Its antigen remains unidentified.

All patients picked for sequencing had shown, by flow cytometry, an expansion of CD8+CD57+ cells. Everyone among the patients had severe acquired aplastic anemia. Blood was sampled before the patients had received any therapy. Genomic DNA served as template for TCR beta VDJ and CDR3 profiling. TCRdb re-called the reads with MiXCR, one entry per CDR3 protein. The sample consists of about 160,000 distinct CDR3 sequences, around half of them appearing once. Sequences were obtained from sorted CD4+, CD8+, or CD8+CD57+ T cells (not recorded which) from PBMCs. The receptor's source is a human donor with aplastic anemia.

CDR3 residues: CSAKRPGQETQYF. The CDR3 DNA sequence: TGCAGTGCGAAAAGACCGGGGCAAGAGACCCAGTACTTC. This chain connects TRBV20-1 to TRBJ2-5, with D perhaps matching TRBD2 (5 bases). The germline V gene has CDR1 DFQATT and CDR2 SNEGSKA (reference sequence). This CDR3 comprises 13 residues. V dropped 6 bases and J dropped 2 bases, with 13 bases sitting between them.